The source of this T cell receptor (beta chain) is a study of Ad26.COV2.S vaccination and SARS-CoV-2 variants (dated by TCRdb to the early 2020s). Regarding the study in general: Vaccine-arm donors came from COV1001, a multicentre, randomized, double-blind, placebo-controlled phase I-IIa trial of Ad26.COV2.S in healthy adults. The specificity and breadth of SARS-CoV-2-reactive T cell receptors after Ad26.COV2.S vaccination were assessed by TCRbeta repertoire sequencing. Trial participants were randomized into five groups of five, in which low-dose or high-dose Ad26.COV2.S was given once or twice, or placebo was given on both occasions. A total of about 30 samples were included in the TCR-sequenced set, comprising approximately 20 Ad26.COV2.S vaccine recipients, 5 placebo recipients and 8 SARS-CoV-2 convalescent individuals. Ad26.COV2.S was given intramuscularly at 5x10^10 or 1x10^11 viral particles, as a single shot or as two shots 56 days apart. Throughout the experiments and outcome assessment, investigators stayed blinded to trial group allocation. Study-wide conclusions, independent of this receptor: After vaccination, substantial breadth of spike-specific CD8+ and CD4+ T cell responses was reported. It was noted by the authors that total T cell responses may have been underestimated by the TCR breadth and depth analyses. Vaccine and placebo recipients had comparable non-spike TCR breadth, which fits with the vaccine containing only spike. Ad26.COV2.S recipients had higher spike-specific TCR breadth than placebo recipients (P = 0.0014). The study was not powered for comparison of responses between vaccine doses or regimens.

The immunoSEQ Assay was used to sequence TCRbeta CDR3 regions. After extraction, genomic DNA underwent amplification by bias-controlled multiplex PCR, followed by high-throughput sequencing. Per the source publication's procedure: Collapsing and filtering of sequences were performed to quantify the absolute abundance of each unique TCRbeta CDR3 region. T cell fraction was estimated by normalization of TCRbeta template counts to usable DNA, with usable DNA being measured through amplification of reference genes present in all nucleated cells. Repertoire TCRs were annotated as SARS-CoV-2-specific by exact matching of V gene, CDR3 amino acid sequence and J gene to a known reactive TCR set. The reference SARS-CoV-2 TCR set came from MIRA and was filtered for enrichment in COVID-19-positive ImmuneCODE repertoires, removing public or cross-reactive TCRs. Using the MIRA antigens, annotated TCRs were further analysed by specific ORF or by position within an ORF. Breadth was defined as the number of annotated unique rearrangements divided by the total number of unique productive rearrangements, and depth was defined as the summed frequency of the annotated unique rearrangements. Two-sided Wilcoxon rank-sum tests were used to compare TCR breadth between groups. TCRdb retrieved this table from immuneACCESS and kept in-frame rearrangements only. Not all clones are present; in checked studies, unresolved V genes account for under half, and no reason is known for the remainder. That table supplies the V and J calls and clone size; D and trimming were determined from the DNA. Across this sample there are under 600,000 clones, with around 89% seen only once. 1.7% of the sample is taken by the ten largest.

The treatment or condition label here, explained by the study, means: roughly 20 received Ad26.COV2.S at low or high dose, single or two shots; 5 received placebo; per-sample allocation not given. For vaccine and placebo recipients, the sequenced repertoires came from samples collected on day 63 after the first injection. Cohort 1b enrolled about two dozen adults aged 18-55 years at a single site in Boston, USA, between 29 July and 7 August 2020. Ad26.COV2.S consisted of a replication-incompetent adenovirus type 26 vector by which a prefusion-stabilized SARS-CoV-2 spike protein from the original Wuhan strain was expressed. The germline V gene gives CDR1 as SQVTM and CDR2 as ANQGSEA. Including cysteine and phenylalanine, the CDR3 has 13 amino acids. Only the CDR3 region is kept as DNA, spanning 39 bases read in frame from base 1. V lost 5 bases and J lost 6 bases; the stretch between them is 17 bases long.

On this clone: Its specific antigen is unknown. Nothing much larger sits one base from this clone, and base qualities are not available.

Rearrangement joined TRBV29-1 to TRBJ2-7; the D gene is perhaps TRBD1, from 6 matching bases. The material sequenced was peripheral blood, taken in a trial of Ad26.COV2.S vaccine versus placebo. The sequence was obtained from a person between 18 and 60 years old who received the Ad26.COV2.S COVID-19 vaccine or a placebo. The DNA sequence follows: TGCAGCGTTTCAGGGGTCAGGGGCGGCGAGCAGTACTTC. Its coded protein is CSVSGVRGGEQYF.